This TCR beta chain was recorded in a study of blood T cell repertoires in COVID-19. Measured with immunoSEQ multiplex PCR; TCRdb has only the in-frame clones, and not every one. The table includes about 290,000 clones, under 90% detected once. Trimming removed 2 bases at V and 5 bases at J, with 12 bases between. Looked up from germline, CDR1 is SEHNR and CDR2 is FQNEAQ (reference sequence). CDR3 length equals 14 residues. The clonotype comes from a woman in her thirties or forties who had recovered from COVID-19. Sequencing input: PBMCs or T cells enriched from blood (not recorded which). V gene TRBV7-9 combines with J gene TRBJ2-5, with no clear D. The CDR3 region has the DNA TGTGCCAGCAGCTTATCTGGCGGCCAGGAGACCCAGTACTTC. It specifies CASSLSGGQETQYF.